This T cell receptor (beta chain) derives from a study of T cells in Graves' hyperthyroidism and ophthalmopathy. At least 3 on the Clinical Activity Score was recorded for ophthalmopathy patients, who also had NOSPECS grade at least 4 and duration under 3 months. Any patient presenting with uncontrolled infection, other autoimmune disease, pregnancy or lactation was left out. The authors took PBMCs from 10 ml fresh peripheral blood. V dropped 2 bases and J dropped 1; count of bases not matched to a gene: 4. CDR1 is MDHEN, CDR2 SYDVKM, per germline. CDR3 length equals 16 residues. From RNA transcripts, TCR beta CDR3 regions were amplified. The HTBI primer set served for first-round RT-PCR of the TCR CDR3. One entry per CDR3 protein results from TCRdb running MiXCR on the multiplex PCR reads. This table has 360,000 or so distinct CDR3 sequences, roughly 15% appearing once.

Specimen: blood. The chain joins TRBV28 to TRBJ2-3, with 9 bases aligning to TRBD2. The TCR sequence derives from a woman aged 60 to 75 with Graves' ophthalmopathy. DNA for the CDR3: TGTGCCAGCAGTTTAGAAATAGCGGGAGGCACAGATACGCAGTATTTT. Translated: CASSLEIAGGTDTQYF.